Each of the 22 T cell receptor beta chains below was sequenced from the same sample in a study of cytotoxic CD8 clonotypes in ibrutinib-treated CLL. This table comes from immunoSEQ multiplex PCR, and its TCRdb copy is limited to in-frame clones, with some not included. The sample records over 120,000 clones, about 84% being singletons. Sequencing used PBMCs, obtained after 36 months of ibrutinib treatment. These receptor sequences come from a human donor with chronic lymphocytic leukemia.

The chain has TRBV5-1 and TRBJ2-1; D is uncertain. CDR1 is SGHRS and CDR2 is YFSETQ in the germline V gene. This CDR3 is built from 14 residues. V was clipped by 0 bases and J by 4 bases, with 8 bases between them. CDR3 protein: CASSLVIRYNEQFF. The DNA for the CDR3 is TGCGCCAGCAGCTTGGTCATCCGATACAATGAGCAGTTCTTC.

This rearrangement joins TRBV5-1 to TRBJ2-7; 10 bases align to TRBD2. V lost 4 bases, J lost 6 bases, and 10 bases stayed unmatched. The CDR3 extends over 15 amino acids. CDR1 and CDR2 from the germline V gene are SGHRS and YFSETQ. The CDR3: CASSVNSGTSAEQYF. In DNA form, the CDR3 reads TGCGCCAGCAGCGTCAATTCCGGGACTAGCGCCGAGCAGTACTTC.

This CDR3 is CASGLVLGLRSNREGYTF. The CDR3, as DNA: TGTGCTAGTGGTTTGGTACTTGGGTTGAGGAGCAACAGGGAGGGCTACACCTTC. The rearrangement joins TRBV12-5 to TRBJ1-2, with TRBD1 as a possible D gene (6 bases). The V end was cut by 0 bases, the J end by 8 bases, with 25 bases between. The CDR3 runs 18 residues. Per the germline V gene, CDR1 is LGHNT and CDR2 is FRNRAP.

This clone was seen a few times. The chain has TRBV19 and TRBJ1-5; D not resolved. From germline, CDR1 is LNHDA and CDR2 SQIVND (reference sequence). Between the trimmed V and J ends, which lost 6 bases and 3 bases, there was a span of 12 bases. The length of the CDR3 is 14 residues. In nucleotides, the CDR3 is TGTGCCAGTAGCAAGAGGCGGGTCAATCAGCCCCAGCATTTT. It yields the protein CASSKRRVNQPQHF.

About this clone: The sample carries other DNA sequences with the same CDR3. This chain links TRBV5-1 with TRBJ2-7; D could derive from TRBD1 or TRBD2 (5 bases each). Germline values: CDR1 SGHRS, CDR2 YFSETQ. V was pared by 2 bases and J by 1 base, with 10 bases between. There are 14 residues in the CDR3. The DNA for the CDR3 is TGCGCCAGCAGCTTAGAAGGGGAGTCCTACGAGCAGTACTTC. Its translation: CASSLEGESYEQYF.

The CDR3 DNA follows: TGTGCCAGCAGCGCACCCAACCGAGGCTACGAGCAGTACTTC. Protein product: CASSAPNRGYEQYF. The V gene is TRBV11-2, the J gene TRBJ2-7, with D hard to call. Germline V CDR1 and CDR2: SGHAT, FQNNGV. The length of the CDR3 is 14 residues. V was trimmed by 5 bases and J by 3 bases, leaving 14 bases between them.

This chain uses TRBV30 with TRBJ2-5; 13 bases fit TRBD2. V lost 3 bases and J lost 7; bases outside the gene matches: 5. The length of the CDR3 is 14 residues. Germline lookup yields CDR1 GTSNPN and CDR2 SVGIG (reference sequence). The CDR3 DNA reads as TGTGCCTGGAGCCGACTAGCGGGGGGTTGGACCCAGTACTTC. This sequence encodes CAWSRLAGGWTQYF. Using reference TRBV30 and TRBJ2-5 for the parts outside the CDR3, the full variable domain is SQTIHQWPATLVQPVGSPLSLECTVEGTSNPNLYWYRQAAGRGLQLLFYSVGIGQISSEVPQNLSASRPQDRQFILSSKKLLLSDSGFYLCAWSRLAGGWTQYFGPGTRLLVL.

The CDR3 DNA follows: TGTGCCAGCAGAAGAGTTGGACAGGGCTCCTACAATGAGCAGTTCTTC. Translation: CASRRVGQGSYNEQFF. The chain joins TRBV2 to TRBJ2-1, with 8 bases lining up with TRBD1. The J segment lost 0 bases and the V segment lost 6 bases, leaving 7 bases of the junction unmatched. Germline CDR1 reads SNHLY; CDR2 reads FYNNEI. The CDR3 is 16 residues long.

The gene calls are TRBV11-2 and TRBJ1-5; D is possibly TRBD1 (5 bases). The CDR3 is made up of 16 amino acids. The germline CDR1 and CDR2 sequences are SGHAT and FQNNGV. Trimming stripped 4 bases from V and 3 bases from J, with 16 bases between. The CDR3 reads CASSSTRDGYNQPQHF. The CDR3 coding sequence is TGTGCCAGCAGCTCCACCCGGGACGGTTACAATCAGCCCCAGCATTTT.

The CDR3 reads CASSLSSYNSPLHF. CDR3 DNA: TGTGCCAGCAGTCTGAGCTCCTATAATTCACCCCTCCACTTT. V and J are TRBV27 and TRBJ1-6; D ambiguous. The germline V gene has CDR1 MNHEY and CDR2 SMNVEV (reference sequence). The CDR3 has 14 amino acids. V gave up 5 bases and J gave up 0 bases, with 5 bases separating them.

This sequence joins TRBV5-4 and TRBJ2-7; possible D gene TRBD2, 7 bases. This CDR3 contains 17 residues. Germline V gene data show CDR1 as SGHNT and CDR2 as YYREEE (reference sequence). Trimming shortened V by 4 bases and J by 2 bases, and 22 bases separated the two germline ends. The CDR3 loop is CASSPTWGGALTYEQYF. DNA of the CDR3: TGTGCCAGCAGCCCTACCTGGGGGGGGGCCCTGACCTACGAGCAGTACTTC. Full variable domain (missing parts from reference TRBV5-4 and TRBJ2-7): ETGVTQSPTHLIKTRGQQVTLRCSSQSGHNTVSWYQQALGQGPQFIFQYYREEENGRGNFPPRFSGLQFPNYSSELNVNALELDDSALYLCASSPTWGGALTYEQYFGPGTRLTVT.

Note on this clone: The junction and the germline gene differ at one end; a read error may be behind it. The chain couples TRBV5-6 to TRBJ2-1; 16 nucleotides agree with TRBD2. The CDR3 is 16 residues long. Germline lookup yields CDR1 SGHDT and CDR2 YYEEEE. This CDR3 is CASSSGGLAGGPVGLF. Written as DNA, the CDR3 is TGTGCCAGCAGCTCCGGGGGACTAGCGGGAGGGCCGGTTGGGCTCTTC.

The genes are TRBV18 and TRBJ2-7; 12 bases are a match to TRBD1. The V segment lost 3 bases and the J segment 1 base; nucleotides outside the gene matches: 1. Germline CDR1 reads KGHSH; CDR2 reads LQKENI. The CDR3 has 15 amino acids. The CDR3 spells CASSPGQGASYEQYF. For the CDR3, the DNA is TGTGCCAGCTCACCGGGACAGGGGGCTTCCTACGAGCAGTACTTC.

This chain connects TRBV18 to TRBJ2-3, with D unresolved. This CDR3 spans 13 amino acids. Trimming left V 10 bases short and J 5 bases short, with 16 bases between. The germline V gene encodes CDR1 KGHSH and CDR2 LQKENI. The CDR3 loop is CATIPTVLDTQYF. The CDR3 region has the DNA TGTGCCACCATCCCGACTGTATTAGATACGCAGTATTTT.

The chain employs TRBV6-6 and TRBJ1-3, with TRBD1 matching over 7 bases. With V trimmed by 5 bases and J by 4 bases, 8 bases remained unmatched. The CDR3 runs 15 residues. Looked up from germline, CDR1 is MNHNY and CDR2 is SVGAGI (reference sequence). CDR3 sequence reads: CASSDLDRPGNTIYF. As DNA, the CDR3 is TGTGCCAGCAGTGACCTGGACAGGCCAGGAAACACCATATATTTT.

This rearrangement joins TRBV6-4 to TRBJ2-6, with D perhaps TRBD1 or TRBD2 (6 bases each). CDR1 MRHNA and CDR2 SNTAGT come from the germline V gene. This CDR3 contains 17 residues. The ends were cut back, 1 base at V and 3 bases at J, with 13 bases in the middle. The CDR3 DNA reads TGTGCCAGCAGTGACTTGGGGGGCGCCCTTGGGGCCAACGTCCTGACTTTC. Its translation is CASSDLGGALGANVLTF.

V gene TRBV6-5 combines with J gene TRBJ1-2; the D gene is possibly TRBD1 (5 bases). The ends were cut back, 0 bases at V and 4 bases at J, with 12 bases in the middle. The CDR3 contains 15 residues. Per germline, CDR1 MNHEY and CDR2 SVGAGI. CDR3 DNA sequence: TGTGCCAGCAGTTACTCACTAGGGACCGGCTATGGCTACACCTTC. It yields the protein CASSYSLGTGYGYTF.

This clone appeared a single time. The chain combines TRBV19 with TRBJ2-7; 9 positions agree with TRBD1. Germline CDR1 is LNHDA and CDR2 is SQIVND (reference sequence). V lost 6 bases, J lost 7 bases, and 10 bases stayed unmatched. The CDR3 is made up of 14 amino acids. The CDR3 is CASSRDRVSQEQYF. CDR3 in DNA: TGTGCCAGTAGCAGGGACAGGGTGTCTCAGGAGCAGTACTTC.

This chain links TRBV9 with TRBJ2-1, with D possibly TRBD2 on 6 matching bases. In germline, CDR1 is SGDLS, CDR2 YYNGEE. V was pared by 3 bases and J by 6 bases, with 19 bases between. CDR3 length: 16 amino acids. The CDR3 sequence: CASSGGRLGKFNEQFF. The CDR3 coding sequence is TGTGCCAGCAGCGGTGGCAGACTAGGAAAGTTCAATGAGCAGTTCTTC.

V usage is TRBV7-2 and J usage is TRBJ2-4; 7 nucleotides match TRBD1. Germline V gene sequence: CDR1 SGHTA, CDR2 FQGNSA. Trimming removed 6 bases from V and 3 bases from J; junction bases left unmatched: 11. The CDR3 loop spans 16 amino acids. The DNA of the CDR3 is TGTGCCAGCAGAAACAGGGGCGGGTTGGGCAAAAACATTCAGTACTTC. It encodes CASRNRGGLGKNIQYF.

In this sample, this clone turned up once. The chain uses TRBV10-3 and TRBJ2-5; D possibly corresponds to TRBD1 (6 bases). The CDR3 loop spans 14 amino acids. The V and J ends lost 2 bases and 3 bases respectively, with 10 bases between them. Germline V gene sequence: CDR1 ENHRY, CDR2 SYGVKD. The CDR3 nucleotides are TGTGCCATCAGTGAGACAGGGATGGAAGAGACCCAGTACTTC. The encoded protein is CAISETGMEETQYF.

This chain joins TRBV4-1 and TRBJ1-2; 9 bases map to TRBD1. The CDR3 runs 16 residues. Germline CDR1 reads MGHRA; CDR2 reads YSYEKL. V was pared by 3 bases and J by 3 bases, with 8 bases of the junction left unmatched. The CDR3 reads CASSHPGRTGDYGYTF. CDR3 DNA: TGCGCCAGCAGCCACCCAGGGCGGACAGGGGACTATGGCTACACCTTC.